This TCR beta chain was sequenced during a study of metastatic and nonmetastatic thyroid tumors. On the study more broadly: Malignant and benign thyroid patients had repertoires compared in peripheral blood and tumor or nodule tissue. Study results and limitations: It was reportedly found that TCR beta diversity was significantly higher in malignant thyroid tumors than in benign nodules, a difference seen in both blood and tumor samples.

Thyroid surgery was performed in patients who had received no treatment beforehand. TCRdb recomputed clones from the PCR reads via MiXCR. The sample lists tens of thousands of clones; more than 15% were seen once. This clone showed up many times. No antigen is known for it. V was pared by 3 bases and J by 8 bases, with 14 bases between. This CDR3 region has 15 residues. The germline V gene has CDR1 MNHEY and CDR2 SMNVEV (reference sequence). The sample was blood. The chain employs TRBV27 and TRBJ1-6, with TRBD1 as a possible D gene (5 bases). This receptor was obtained from a female donor with papillary thyroid cancer or a benign thyroid nodule (not recorded which). Some clones in this sample may be carry-over from other donors' samples. CDR3 in amino acids: CASSLAGTGDSPLHF. The CDR3 DNA reads TGTGCCAGCAGTTTGGCAGGGACTGGCGATTCACCCCTCCACTTT.